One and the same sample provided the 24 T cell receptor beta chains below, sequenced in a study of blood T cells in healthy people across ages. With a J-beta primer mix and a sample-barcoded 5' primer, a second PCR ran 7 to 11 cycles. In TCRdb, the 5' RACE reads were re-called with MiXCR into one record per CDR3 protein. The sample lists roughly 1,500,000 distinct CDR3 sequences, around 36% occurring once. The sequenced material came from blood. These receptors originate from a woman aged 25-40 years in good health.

The CDR3 DNA reads TGTGCCAGCAGCTTATCGTCTAGCGGGGGTGTCTACGAGCAGTACTTC. Translated: CASSLSSSGGVYEQYF. V is TRBV7-8 and J is TRBJ2-7; 10 nucleotides match TRBD2. V dropped 2 bases and J dropped 3; count of bases not matched to a gene: 7. Germline V gene sequence: CDR1 SGHVS, CDR2 FQNEAQ. This CDR3 has 16 amino acids.

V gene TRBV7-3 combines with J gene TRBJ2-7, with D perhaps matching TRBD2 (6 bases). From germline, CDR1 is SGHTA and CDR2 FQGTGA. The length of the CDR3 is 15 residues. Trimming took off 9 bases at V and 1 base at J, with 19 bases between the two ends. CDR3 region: CASSLLVGGSYEQYF. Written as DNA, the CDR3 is TGTGCCAGTAGCCTACTAGTGGGAGGATCCTACGAGCAGTACTTC.

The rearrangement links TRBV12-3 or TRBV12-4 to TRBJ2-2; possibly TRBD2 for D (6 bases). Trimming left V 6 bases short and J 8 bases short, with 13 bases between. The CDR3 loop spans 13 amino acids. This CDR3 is CASSTGLRGELFF. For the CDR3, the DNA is TGTGCCAGCAGCACGGGACTTCGAGGGGAGCTGTTTTTT.

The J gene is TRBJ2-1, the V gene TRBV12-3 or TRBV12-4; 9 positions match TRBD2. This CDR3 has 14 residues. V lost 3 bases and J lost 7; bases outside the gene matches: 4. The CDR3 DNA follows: TGTGCCAGCAGTTTGGATAGCGGGAGAAATGAGCAGTTCTTC. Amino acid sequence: CASSLDSGRNEQFF.

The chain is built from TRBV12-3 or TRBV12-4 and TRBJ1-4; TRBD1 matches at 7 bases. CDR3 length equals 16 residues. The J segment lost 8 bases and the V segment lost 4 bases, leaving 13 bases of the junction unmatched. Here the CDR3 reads CASSSALRGREEKLFF. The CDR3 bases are TGTGCCAGCAGTTCAGCGTTAAGGGGGCGAGAGGAAAAACTGTTTTTT.

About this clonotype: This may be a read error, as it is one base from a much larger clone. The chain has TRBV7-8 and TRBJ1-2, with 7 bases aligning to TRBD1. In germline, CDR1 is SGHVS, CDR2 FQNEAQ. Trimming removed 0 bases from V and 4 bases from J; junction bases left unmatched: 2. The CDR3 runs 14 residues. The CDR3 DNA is TGTGCCAGCAGCTTAGCACAGGGGATCTATGGCTACACCTTC. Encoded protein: CASSLAQGIYGYTF. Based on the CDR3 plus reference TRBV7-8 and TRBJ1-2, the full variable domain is GAGVSQSPRYKVAKRGQDVALRCDPISGHVSLFWYQQALGQGPEFLTYFQNEAQLDKSGLPSDRFFAERPEGSVSTLKIQRTQQEDSAVYLCASSLAQGIYGYTFGSGTRLTVV.

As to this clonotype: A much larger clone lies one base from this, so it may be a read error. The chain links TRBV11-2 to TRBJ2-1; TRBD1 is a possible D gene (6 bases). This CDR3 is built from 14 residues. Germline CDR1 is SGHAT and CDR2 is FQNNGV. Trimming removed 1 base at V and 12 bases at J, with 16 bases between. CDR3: CASSLGGGGGGQFF. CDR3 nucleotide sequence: TGTGCCAGCAGCTTAGGTGGGGGCGGTGGTGGGCAGTTCTTC.

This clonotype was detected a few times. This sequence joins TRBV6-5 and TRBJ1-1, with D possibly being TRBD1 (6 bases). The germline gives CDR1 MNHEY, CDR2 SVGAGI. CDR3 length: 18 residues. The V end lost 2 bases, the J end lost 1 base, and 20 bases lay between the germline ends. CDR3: CASSYRGRGITTNTEAFF. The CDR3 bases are TGTGCCAGCAGTTACCGAGGCAGGGGAATTACCACGAACACTGAAGCTTTCTTT.

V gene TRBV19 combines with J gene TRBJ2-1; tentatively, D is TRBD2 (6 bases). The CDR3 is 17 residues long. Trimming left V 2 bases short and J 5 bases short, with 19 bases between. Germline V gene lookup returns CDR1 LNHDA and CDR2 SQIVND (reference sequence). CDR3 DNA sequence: TGTGCCAGTAGTATATCGGTTATGGGGGGACGGAACAATGAGCAGTTCTTC. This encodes CASSISVMGGRNNEQFF.

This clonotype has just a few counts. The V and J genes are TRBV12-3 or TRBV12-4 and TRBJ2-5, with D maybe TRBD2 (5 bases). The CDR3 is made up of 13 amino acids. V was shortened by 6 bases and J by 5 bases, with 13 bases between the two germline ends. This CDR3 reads CASSGLLRETQYF. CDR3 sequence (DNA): TGTGCCAGCAGCGGACTCCTCCGGGAGACCCAGTACTTC.

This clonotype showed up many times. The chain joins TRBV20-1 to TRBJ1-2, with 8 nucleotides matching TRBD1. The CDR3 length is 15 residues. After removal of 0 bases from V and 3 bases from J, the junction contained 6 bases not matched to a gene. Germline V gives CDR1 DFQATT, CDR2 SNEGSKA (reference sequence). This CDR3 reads CSARDSGQVDYGYTF. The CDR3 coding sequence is TGCAGTGCTAGAGACTCGGGACAGGTGGACTATGGCTACACCTTC.

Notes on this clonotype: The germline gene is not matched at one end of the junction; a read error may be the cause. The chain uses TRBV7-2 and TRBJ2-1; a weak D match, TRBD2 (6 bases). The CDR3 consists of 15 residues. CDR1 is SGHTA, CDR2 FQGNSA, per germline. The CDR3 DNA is TGTGCCAGCAGCTTAGCACCCCTAGCGATGGATGAGCAGTGCTTC. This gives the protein CASSLAPLAMDEQCF.

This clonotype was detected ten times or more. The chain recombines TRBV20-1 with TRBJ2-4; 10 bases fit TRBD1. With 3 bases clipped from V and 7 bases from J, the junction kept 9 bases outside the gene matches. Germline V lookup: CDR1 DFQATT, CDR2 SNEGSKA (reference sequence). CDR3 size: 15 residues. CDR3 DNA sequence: TGCAGTGCTAGGGGGGAACCGGGACAGGGGAACATTCAGTACTTC. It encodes CSARGEPGQGNIQYF.

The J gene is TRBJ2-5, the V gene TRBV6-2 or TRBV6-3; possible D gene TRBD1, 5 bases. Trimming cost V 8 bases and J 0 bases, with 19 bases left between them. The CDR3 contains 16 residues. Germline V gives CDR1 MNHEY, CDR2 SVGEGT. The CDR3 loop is CASGLGAGHYQETQYF. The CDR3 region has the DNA TGTGCCAGCGGGCTAGGGGCAGGACATTACCAAGAGACCCAGTACTTC.

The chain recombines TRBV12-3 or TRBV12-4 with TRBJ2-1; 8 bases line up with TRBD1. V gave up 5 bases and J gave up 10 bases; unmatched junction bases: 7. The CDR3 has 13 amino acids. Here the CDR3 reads CASSTDRVREQFF. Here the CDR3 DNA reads TGTGCCAGCAGTACGGACAGGGTGCGCGAGCAGTTCTTC.

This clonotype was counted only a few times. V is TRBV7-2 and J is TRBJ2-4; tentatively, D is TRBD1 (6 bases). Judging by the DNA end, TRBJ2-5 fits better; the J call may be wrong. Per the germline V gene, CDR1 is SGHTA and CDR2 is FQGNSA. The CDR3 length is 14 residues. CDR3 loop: CASSFVSRGETQYF. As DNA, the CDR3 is TGTGCCAGCAGCTTCGTTAGCAGGGGAGAGACCCAGTACTTC.

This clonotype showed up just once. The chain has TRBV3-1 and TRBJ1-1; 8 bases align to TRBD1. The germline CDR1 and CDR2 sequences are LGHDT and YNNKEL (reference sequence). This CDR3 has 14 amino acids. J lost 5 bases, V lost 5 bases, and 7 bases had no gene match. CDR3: CASSVGQGKTEAFF. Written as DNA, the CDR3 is TGTGCCAGCAGCGTCGGACAGGGAAAAACTGAAGCTTTCTTT.

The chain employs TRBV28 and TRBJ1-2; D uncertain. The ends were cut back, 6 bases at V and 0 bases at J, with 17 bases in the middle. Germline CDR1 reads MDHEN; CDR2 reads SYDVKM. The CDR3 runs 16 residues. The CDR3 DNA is TGTGCCAGCAGGGGATTGACACTAAACTCTAACTATGGCTACACCTTC. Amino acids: CASRGLTLNSNYGYTF.

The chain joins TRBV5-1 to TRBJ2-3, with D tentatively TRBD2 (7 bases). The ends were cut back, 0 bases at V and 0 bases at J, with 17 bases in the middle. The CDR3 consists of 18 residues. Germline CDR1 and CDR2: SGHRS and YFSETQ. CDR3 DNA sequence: TGCGCCAGCAGCTTGGCCCGGCGGGGGCCCTCTAGCACAGATACGCAGTATTTT. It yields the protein CASSLARRGPSSTDTQYF.

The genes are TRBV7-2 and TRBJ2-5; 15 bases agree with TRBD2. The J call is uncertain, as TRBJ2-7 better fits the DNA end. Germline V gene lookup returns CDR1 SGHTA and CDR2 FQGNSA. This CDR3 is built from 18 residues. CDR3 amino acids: CASSYRTSGRAGGYEQYF. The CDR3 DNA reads TGTGCCAGCAGCTACCGGACTAGCGGGAGGGCCGGCGGATACGAGCAGTACTTC.

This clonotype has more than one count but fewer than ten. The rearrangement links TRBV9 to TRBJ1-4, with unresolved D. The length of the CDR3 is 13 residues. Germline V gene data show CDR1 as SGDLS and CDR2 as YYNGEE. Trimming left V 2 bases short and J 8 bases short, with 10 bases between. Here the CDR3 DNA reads TGTGCCAGCAGCGTTCACGATAAGGAAAAACTGTTTTTT. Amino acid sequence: CASSVHDKEKLFF.

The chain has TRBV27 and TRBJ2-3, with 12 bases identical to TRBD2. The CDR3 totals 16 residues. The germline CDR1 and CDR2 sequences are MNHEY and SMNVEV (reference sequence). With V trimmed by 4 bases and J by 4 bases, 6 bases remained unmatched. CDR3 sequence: CASSSLAGGPSDTQYF. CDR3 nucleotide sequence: TGTGCCAGCAGTTCTCTAGCGGGAGGGCCATCAGATACGCAGTATTTT.

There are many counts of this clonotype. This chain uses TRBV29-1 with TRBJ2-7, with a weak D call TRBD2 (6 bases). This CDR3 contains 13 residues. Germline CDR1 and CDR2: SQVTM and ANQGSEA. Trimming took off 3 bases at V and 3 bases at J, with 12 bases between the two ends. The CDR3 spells CSVDLGGNYEQYF. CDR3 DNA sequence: TGCAGCGTTGATCTGGGGGGAAACTACGAGCAGTACTTC.

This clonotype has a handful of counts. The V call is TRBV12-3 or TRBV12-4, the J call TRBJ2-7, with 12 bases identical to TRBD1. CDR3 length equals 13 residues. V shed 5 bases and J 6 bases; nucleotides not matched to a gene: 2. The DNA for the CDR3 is TGTGCCAGCAGTGGGACAGGGGGCCCCGAGCAGTACTTC. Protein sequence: CASSGTGGPEQYF.